The entry below gives a single TCR beta chain sequence along with its context. The antigen remains undetermined. The CDR3 runs to 14 residues. CDR1 and CDR2 (germline): SGDLS, YYNGEE. With V trimmed by 4 bases and J by 1 base, 2 bases remained unmatched. The authors ran the assay at deep level. Here immunoSEQ multiplex PCR was the method, and the copy in TCRdb shows in-frame clones only, minus some. The sample lists about 2 million clones; 95% were seen once. The data were obtained in a study of shared clonotypes between healthy human individuals. Overall study: For every donor, three CD4 naive, three CD4 memory, two CD8 naive and one CD8 memory plates were used.

Findings of the study overall: It was anticipated that sequencing depth would influence how many clonotypes donors shared.

The receptor was derived from a man younger than 35 in good health. Source material: naive CD4+ T cells sorted from blood. Documented subset: CD45RA+ positively selected. The genes are TRBV9 and TRBJ2-1, with 7 nucleotides matching TRBD1. In nucleotides, the CDR3 is TGTGCCAGCAGCCAGACAGGGTCCTACAATGAGCAGTTCTTC. As protein: CASSQTGSYNEQFF.